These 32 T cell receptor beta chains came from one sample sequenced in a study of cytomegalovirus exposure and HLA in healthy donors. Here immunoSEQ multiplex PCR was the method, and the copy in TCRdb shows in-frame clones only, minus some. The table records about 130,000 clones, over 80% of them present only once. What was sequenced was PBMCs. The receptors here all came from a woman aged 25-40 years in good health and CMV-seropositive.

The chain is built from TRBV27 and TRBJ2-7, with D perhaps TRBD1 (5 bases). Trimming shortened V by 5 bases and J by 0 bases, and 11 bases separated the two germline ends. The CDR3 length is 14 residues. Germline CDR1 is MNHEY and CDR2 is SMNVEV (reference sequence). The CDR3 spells CASSDSLGSYEQYF. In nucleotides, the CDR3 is TGTGCCAGCAGTGACAGTCTAGGCTCCTACGAGCAGTACTTC.

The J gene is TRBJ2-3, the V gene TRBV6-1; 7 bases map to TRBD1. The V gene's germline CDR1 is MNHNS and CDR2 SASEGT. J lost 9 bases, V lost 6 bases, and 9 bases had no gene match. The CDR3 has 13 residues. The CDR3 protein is CASRGTGDETQYF. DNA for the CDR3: TGTGCCAGCAGGGGTACAGGGGATGAGACGCAGTATTTT.

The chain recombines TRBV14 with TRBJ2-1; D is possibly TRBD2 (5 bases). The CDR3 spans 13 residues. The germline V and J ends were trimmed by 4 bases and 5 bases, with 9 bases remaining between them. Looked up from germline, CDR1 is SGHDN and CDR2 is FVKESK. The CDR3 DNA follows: TGTGCCAGCAGCCGAGGGTCGAACAATGAGCAGTTCTTC. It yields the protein CASSRGSNNEQFF.

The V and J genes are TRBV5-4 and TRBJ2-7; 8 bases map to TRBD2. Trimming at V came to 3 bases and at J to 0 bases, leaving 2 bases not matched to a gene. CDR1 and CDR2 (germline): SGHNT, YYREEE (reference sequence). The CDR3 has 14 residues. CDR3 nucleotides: TGTGCCAGCAGCTCCGGGACTAGCTCCTACGAGCAGTACTTC. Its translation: CASSSGTSSYEQYF.

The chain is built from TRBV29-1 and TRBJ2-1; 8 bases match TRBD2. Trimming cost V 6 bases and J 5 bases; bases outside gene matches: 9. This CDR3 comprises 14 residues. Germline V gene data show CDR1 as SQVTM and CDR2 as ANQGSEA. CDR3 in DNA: TGCAGCGTGAGCACTAGCGGAGATAACAATGAGCAGTTCTTC. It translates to CSVSTSGDNNEQFF.

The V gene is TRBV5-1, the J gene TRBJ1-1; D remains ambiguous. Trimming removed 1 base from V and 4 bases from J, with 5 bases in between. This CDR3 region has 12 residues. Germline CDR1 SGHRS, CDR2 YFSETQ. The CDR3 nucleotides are TGCGCCAGCAGCTTGTCGAGCACTGAAGCTTTCTTT. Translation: CASSLSSTEAFF.

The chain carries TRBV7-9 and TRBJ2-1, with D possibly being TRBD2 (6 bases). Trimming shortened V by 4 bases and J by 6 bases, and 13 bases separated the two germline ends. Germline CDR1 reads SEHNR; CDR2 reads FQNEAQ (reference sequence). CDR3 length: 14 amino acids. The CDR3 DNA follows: TGTGCCAGCAGCTGGGGTGGTAGCGGCAATGAGCAGTTCTTC. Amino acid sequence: CASSWGGSGNEQFF.

Here the CDR3 reads CASRQGTGELFF. In nucleotides, the CDR3 is TGTGCCAGCAGACAGGGGACCGGGGAGCTGTTTTTT. The chain carries TRBV6-1 and TRBJ2-2; TRBD1 agrees at 7 bases. V shed 6 bases and J 5 bases; nucleotides not matched to a gene: 0. Germline loops: CDR1 MNHNS, CDR2 SASEGT. The CDR3 runs to 12 residues.

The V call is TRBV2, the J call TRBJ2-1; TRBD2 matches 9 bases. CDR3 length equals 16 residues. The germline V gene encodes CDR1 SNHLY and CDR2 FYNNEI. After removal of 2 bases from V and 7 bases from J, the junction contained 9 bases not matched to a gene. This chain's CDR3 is CASSELLAGGRNEQFF. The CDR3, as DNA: TGTGCCAGCAGTGAATTGTTGGCGGGGGGGCGTAATGAGCAGTTCTTC.

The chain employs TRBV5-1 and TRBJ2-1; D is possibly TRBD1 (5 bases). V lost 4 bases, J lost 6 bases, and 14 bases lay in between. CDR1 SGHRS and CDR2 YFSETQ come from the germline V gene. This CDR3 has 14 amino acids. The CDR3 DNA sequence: TGCGCCAGCAGCGCAGTTGTGGGGCGCAATGAGCAGTTCTTC. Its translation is CASSAVVGRNEQFF.

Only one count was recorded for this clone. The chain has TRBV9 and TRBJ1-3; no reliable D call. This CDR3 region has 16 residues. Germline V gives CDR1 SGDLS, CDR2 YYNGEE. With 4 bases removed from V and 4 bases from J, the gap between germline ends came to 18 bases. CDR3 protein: CASSPYSRAGGNTIYF. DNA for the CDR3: TGTGCCAGCAGCCCTTATTCACGGGCGGGGGGAAACACCATATATTTT. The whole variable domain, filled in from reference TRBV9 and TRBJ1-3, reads DSGVTQTPKHLITATGQRVTLRCSPRSGDLSVYWYQQSLDQGLQFLIQYYNGEERAKGNILERFSAQQFPDLHSELNLSSLELGDSALYFCASSPYSRAGGNTIYFGEGSWLTVV.

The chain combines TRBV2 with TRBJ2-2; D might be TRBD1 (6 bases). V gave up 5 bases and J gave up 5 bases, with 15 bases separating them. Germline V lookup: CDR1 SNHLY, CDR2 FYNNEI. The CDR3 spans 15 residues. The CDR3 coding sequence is TGTGCCAGCAGTCCCGAACTCCAGGGGACCGGGGAGCTGTTTTTT. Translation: CASSPELQGTGELFF.

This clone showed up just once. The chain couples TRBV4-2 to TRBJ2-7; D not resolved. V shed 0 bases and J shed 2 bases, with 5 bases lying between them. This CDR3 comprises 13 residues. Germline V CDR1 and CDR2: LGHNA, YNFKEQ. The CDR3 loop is CASSQDVAYEQYF. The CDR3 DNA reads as TGTGCCAGCAGCCAAGACGTAGCCTACGAGCAGTACTTC.

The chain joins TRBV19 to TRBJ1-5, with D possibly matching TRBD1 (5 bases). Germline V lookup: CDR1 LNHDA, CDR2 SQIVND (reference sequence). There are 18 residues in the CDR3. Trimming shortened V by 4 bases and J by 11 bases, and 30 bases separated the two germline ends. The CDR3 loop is CASSTFSRVRRAVWAQHF. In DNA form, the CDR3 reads TGTGCCAGTAGTACTTTTTCCAGGGTAAGGCGCGCGGTATGGGCCCAGCATTTT.

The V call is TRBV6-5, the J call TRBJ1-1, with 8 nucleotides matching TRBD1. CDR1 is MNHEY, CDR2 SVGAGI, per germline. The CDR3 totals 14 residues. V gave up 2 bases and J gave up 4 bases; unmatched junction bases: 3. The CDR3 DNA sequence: TGTGCCAGCAGTTACGCCGACAGGGGCACTGAAGCTTTCTTT. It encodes CASSYADRGTEAFF.

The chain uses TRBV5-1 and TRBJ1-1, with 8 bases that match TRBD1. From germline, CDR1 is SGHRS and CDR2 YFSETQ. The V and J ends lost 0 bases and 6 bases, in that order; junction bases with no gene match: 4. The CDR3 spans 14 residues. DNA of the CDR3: TGCGCCAGCAGCTTGGGGACAGGGTACGCTGAAGCTTTCTTT. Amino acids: CASSLGTGYAEAFF. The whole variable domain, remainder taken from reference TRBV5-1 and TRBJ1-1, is KAGVTQTPRYLIKTRGQQVTLSCSPISGHRSVSWYQQTPGQGLQFLFEYFSETQRNKGNFPGRFSGRQFSNSRSEMNVSTLELGDSALYLCASSLGTGYAEAFFGQGTRLTVV.

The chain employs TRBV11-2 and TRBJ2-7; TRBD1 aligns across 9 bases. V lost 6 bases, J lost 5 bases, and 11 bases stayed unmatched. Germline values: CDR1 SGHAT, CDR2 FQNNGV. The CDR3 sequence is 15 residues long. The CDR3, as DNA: TGTGCCAGCAGTTACACCGGGACAGGGAACCACGAGCAGTACTTC. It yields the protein CASSYTGTGNHEQYF.

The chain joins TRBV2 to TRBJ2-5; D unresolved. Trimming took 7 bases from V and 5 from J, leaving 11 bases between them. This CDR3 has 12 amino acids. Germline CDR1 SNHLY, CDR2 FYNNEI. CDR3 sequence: CASTPETETQYF. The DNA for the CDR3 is TGTGCCAGCACCCCGGAGACGGAGACCCAGTACTTC.

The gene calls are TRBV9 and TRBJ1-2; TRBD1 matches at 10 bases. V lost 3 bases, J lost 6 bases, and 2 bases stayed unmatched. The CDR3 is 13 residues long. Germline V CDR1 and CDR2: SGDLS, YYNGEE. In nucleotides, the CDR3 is TGTGCCAGCAGCGCCGGACAGGGGGATGGCTACACCTTC. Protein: CASSAGQGDGYTF.

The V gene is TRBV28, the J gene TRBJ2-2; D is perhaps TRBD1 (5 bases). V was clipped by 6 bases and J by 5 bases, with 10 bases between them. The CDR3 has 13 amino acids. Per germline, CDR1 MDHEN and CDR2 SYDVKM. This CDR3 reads CASRPTGTGELFF. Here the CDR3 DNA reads TGTGCCAGCAGACCCACAGGAACCGGGGAGCTGTTTTTT.

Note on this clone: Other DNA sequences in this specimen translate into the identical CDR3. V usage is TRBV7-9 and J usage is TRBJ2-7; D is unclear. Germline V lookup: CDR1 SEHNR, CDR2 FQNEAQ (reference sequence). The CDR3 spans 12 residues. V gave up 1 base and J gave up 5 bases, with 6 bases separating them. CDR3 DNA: TGTGCCAGCAGCTTAGGAGCAAACGAGCAGTACTTC. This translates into CASSLGANEQYF. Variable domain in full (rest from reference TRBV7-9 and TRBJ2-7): DTGVSQNPRHKITKRGQNVTFRCDPISEHNRLYWYRQTLGQGPEFLTYFQNEAQLEKSRLLSDRFSAERPKGSFSTLEIQRTEQGDSAMYLCASSLGANEQYFGPGTRLTVT.

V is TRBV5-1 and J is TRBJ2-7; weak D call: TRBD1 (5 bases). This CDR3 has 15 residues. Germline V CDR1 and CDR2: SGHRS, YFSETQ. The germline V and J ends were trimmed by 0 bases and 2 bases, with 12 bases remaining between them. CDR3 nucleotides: TGCGCCAGCAGCTTGGAGTTGGGGCCTGCCTACGAGCAGTACTTC. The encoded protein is CASSLELGPAYEQYF.

DNA of the CDR3: TGTGCCAGCAGCCAACGGGACAAGCTGAACACCGGGGAGCTGTTTTTT. This translates into CASSQRDKLNTGELFF. The J gene is TRBJ2-2, the V gene TRBV4-2; maybe TRBD1 (6 bases). V lost 2 bases to trimming and J lost 1 base, with 11 bases between them. This CDR3 has 16 amino acids. Germline CDR1 reads LGHNA; CDR2 reads YNFKEQ.

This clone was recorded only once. This chain's CDR3 is CASSFLAGGNNEQFF. CDR3 nucleotides: TGTGCCAGCAGTTTCCTAGCGGGAGGGAACAATGAGCAGTTCTTC. The J gene is TRBJ2-1, the V gene TRBV2; 12 bases fit TRBD2. V lost 5 bases, J lost 5 bases, and 4 bases stayed unmatched. Germline CDR1 reads SNHLY; CDR2 reads FYNNEI. This CDR3 has 15 amino acids.

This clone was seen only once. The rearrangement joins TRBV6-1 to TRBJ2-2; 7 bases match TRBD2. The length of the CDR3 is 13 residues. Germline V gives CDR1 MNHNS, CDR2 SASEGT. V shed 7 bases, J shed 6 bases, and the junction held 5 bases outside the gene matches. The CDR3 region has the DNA TGTGCCAGCATTGCGGGGAGGGCCGGGGAGCTGTTTTTT. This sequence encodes CASIAGRAGELFF.

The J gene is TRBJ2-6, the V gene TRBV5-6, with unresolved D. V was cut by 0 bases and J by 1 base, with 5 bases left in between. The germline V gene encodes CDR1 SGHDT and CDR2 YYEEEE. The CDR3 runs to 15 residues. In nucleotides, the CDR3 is TGTGCCAGCAGCTTGGGGGCGTCTGGGGCCAACGTCCTGACTTTC. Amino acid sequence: CASSLGASGANVLTF.

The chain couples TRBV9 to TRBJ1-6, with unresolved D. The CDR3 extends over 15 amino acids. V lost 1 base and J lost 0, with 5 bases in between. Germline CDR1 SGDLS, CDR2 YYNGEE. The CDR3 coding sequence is TGTGCCAGCAGCGTAAGGAGCTCCTATAATTCACCCCTCCACTTT. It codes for CASSVRSSYNSPLHF.

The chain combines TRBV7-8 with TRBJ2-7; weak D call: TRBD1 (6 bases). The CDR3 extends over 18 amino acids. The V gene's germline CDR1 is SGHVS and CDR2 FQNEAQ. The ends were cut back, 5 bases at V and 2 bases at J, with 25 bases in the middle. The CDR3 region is CASSLSRDTRVFPYEQYF. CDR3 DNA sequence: TGTGCCAGCAGCCTAAGTAGGGACACGCGTGTATTCCCCTACGAGCAGTACTTC.

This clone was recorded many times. Here the CDR3 DNA reads TGTGCCAGCAGCCCTTCTGGGACAGAATCCAACTATGGCTACACCTTC. Translation gives CASSPSGTESNYGYTF. The V call is TRBV7-2, the J call TRBJ1-2; 7 bases agree with TRBD1. The trim removed 5 bases at V and 2 bases at J, leaving 11 bases unmatched. Per germline, CDR1 SGHTA and CDR2 FQGNSA. The CDR3 extends over 16 amino acids.

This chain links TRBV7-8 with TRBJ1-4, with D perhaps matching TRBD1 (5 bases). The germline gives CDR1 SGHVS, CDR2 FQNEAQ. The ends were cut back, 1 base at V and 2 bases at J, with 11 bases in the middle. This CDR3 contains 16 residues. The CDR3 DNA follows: TGTGCCAGCAGCTTAGGTAGATGGGGCACTAATGAAAAACTGTTTTTT. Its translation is CASSLGRWGTNEKLFF.

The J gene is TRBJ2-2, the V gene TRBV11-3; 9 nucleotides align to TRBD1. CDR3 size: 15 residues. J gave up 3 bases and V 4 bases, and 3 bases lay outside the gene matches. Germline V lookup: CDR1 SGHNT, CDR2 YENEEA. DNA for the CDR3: TGTGCCAGCAGCTCCGGGACAGGGTACACCGGGGAGCTGTTTTTT. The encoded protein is CASSSGTGYTGELFF. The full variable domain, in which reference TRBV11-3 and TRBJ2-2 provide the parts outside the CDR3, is EAGVVQSPRYKIIEKKQPVAFWCNPISGHNTLYWYLQNLGQGPELLIRYENEEAVDDSQLPKDRFSAERLKGVDSTLKIQPAELGDSAVYLCASSSGTGYTGELFFGEGSRLTVL.

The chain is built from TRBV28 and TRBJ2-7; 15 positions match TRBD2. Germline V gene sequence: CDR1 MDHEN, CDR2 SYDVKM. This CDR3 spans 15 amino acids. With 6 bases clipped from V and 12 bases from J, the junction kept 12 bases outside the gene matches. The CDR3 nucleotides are TGTGCCAGCAGCCCGGGGACTAGCGGGGGGCCCCATGGGTACTTC. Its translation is CASSPGTSGGPHGYF.